These 14 T cell receptor beta chains originate from one sample sequenced in a study of blood T cells in healthy people across ages. Primers used in a second PCR of roughly 7 to 11 cycles were a sample-barcoded 5' primer and a J-beta primer mix. MiXCR was run by TCRdb on the 5' RACE reads, yielding one entry per CDR3 protein. The data show about 1 million distinct CDR3 sequences, with less than 50% seen just once and approximately 17% held by the top ten. The sequencing input was blood. The receptors here all came from a woman aged 60-75 years in good health.

This clonotype has more than one count but fewer than ten. This chain uses TRBV20-1 with TRBJ2-5, with D perhaps being TRBD1 or TRBD2 (6 bases each). Trimming took off 6 bases at V and 1 base at J, with 15 bases between the two ends. The CDR3 covers 14 residues. Germline lookup yields CDR1 DFQATT and CDR2 SNEGSKA (reference sequence). As DNA, the CDR3 is TGCAGTGCCCTAATAGGGGGGTTCCAAGAGACCCAGTACTTC. This sequence encodes CSALIGGFQETQYF.

The V and J genes are TRBV6-6 and TRBJ2-1; the D gene is possibly TRBD2 (5 bases). The CDR3 consists of 15 residues. Germline-derived CDR1 and CDR2 are MNHNY and SVGAGI (reference sequence). V lost 0 bases, J lost 9 bases, and 15 bases lay in between. CDR3 DNA sequence: TGTGCCAGCAGTTACTCTGGGCAGGCCGAGGGTGAGCAGTTCTTC. Residues: CASSYSGQAEGEQFF.

The rearrangement uses TRBV5-1 and TRBJ2-3; TRBD2 aligns across 16 bases. The CDR3 runs to 20 residues. V lost 1 base, J lost 0 bases, and 8 bases stayed unmatched. The germline CDR1 and CDR2 sequences are SGHRS and YFSETQ. CDR3 DNA: TGCGCCAGCAGCTTGATTCCGGGACTAGCGGGAGGGTTAAGCACAGATACGCAGTATTTT. Translating gives CASSLIPGLAGGLSTDTQYF. Looking up the rest from reference TRBV5-1 and TRBJ2-3 gives the full variable domain: KAGVTQTPRYLIKTRGQQVTLSCSPISGHRSVSWYQQTPGQGLQFLFEYFSETQRNKGNFPGRFSGRQFSNSRSEMNVSTLELGDSALYLCASSLIPGLAGGLSTDTQYFGPGTRLTVL.

The V gene is TRBV29-1, the J gene TRBJ2-2, with TRBD2 identical over 7 bases. Germline loops: CDR1 SQVTM, CDR2 ANQGSEA. V lost 6 bases, J lost 7 bases, and 11 bases stayed unmatched. This CDR3 is built from 14 residues. The DNA of the CDR3 is TGCAGCGTCCGAGGGAGGGTTCAAGGCGGGGAGCTGTTTTTT. Its translation: CSVRGRVQGGELFF.

V usage is TRBV10-3 and J usage is TRBJ2-4; 10 bases map to TRBD2. The assigned J gene may be wrong: the sequence end matches TRBJ2-7 better. Germline CDR1 is ENHRY and CDR2 is SYGVKD. CDR3 length equals 15 residues. The CDR3 loop reads CAISDILAGSGEQYF. CDR3 coding DNA: TGTGCCATCAGTGATATACTAGCGGGATCTGGCGAGCAGTACTTC.

This chain connects TRBV18 to TRBJ1-5, with D unresolved. The CDR3 sequence is 14 residues long. From germline, CDR1 is KGHSH and CDR2 LQKENI. The germline V and J ends were trimmed by 1 base and 7 bases, with 11 bases remaining between them. The CDR3 loop is CASSPLEGWQPQHF. The CDR3 bases are TGTGCCAGCTCACCACTGGAGGGTTGGCAGCCCCAGCATTTT.

The chain combines TRBV18 with TRBJ2-1; D gene ambiguous. V lost 0 bases and J 6 bases, leaving 12 bases between the germline ends. Germline V CDR1 and CDR2: KGHSH, LQKENI. The CDR3 is 15 residues long. The CDR3 DNA reads TGTGCCAGCTCACCACCGGAAGGAATAGGCAATGAGCAGTTCTTC. Its protein product is CASSPPEGIGNEQFF.

In its sample, this clonotype was seen once. V and J are TRBV6-6 and TRBJ2-5; TRBD2 might be the D (8 bases). The V end was cut by 8 bases, the J end by 11 bases, with 27 bases between. The CDR3 runs to 15 residues. In germline, CDR1 is MNHNY, CDR2 SVGAGI (reference sequence). The CDR3 reads CASGDRQREFGEQYF. CDR3 nucleotides: TGTGCCAGCGGGGACAGACAGCGGGAGTTCGGGGAGCAGTACTTC.

V is TRBV27 and J is TRBJ2-3, with D unresolved. Per germline, CDR1 MNHEY and CDR2 SMNVEV (reference sequence). Deletions cut 3 bases from V and 1 base from J, with 8 bases between. The CDR3 covers 14 residues. CDR3 nucleotide sequence: TGTGCCAGCAGTTTTTATGGTGGCACAGATACGCAGTATTTT. Its translation is CASSFYGGTDTQYF.

In this sample, this clonotype turned up many times. The chain couples TRBV27 to TRBJ2-3, with 7 bases fitting TRBD1. Per the germline V gene, CDR1 is MNHEY and CDR2 is SMNVEV (reference sequence). V lost 6 bases and J lost 1; bases outside the gene matches: 4. The length of the CDR3 is 14 residues. CDR3 in DNA: TGTGCCAGCAGCCGGGACAGTGGCACAGATACGCAGTATTTT. It translates to CASSRDSGTDTQYF.

The rearrangement links TRBV6-1 to TRBJ2-1; D is perhaps TRBD2 (5 bases). V lost 4 bases and J 3 bases, leaving 13 bases between the germline ends. CDR1 and CDR2 from the germline V gene are MNHNS and SASEGT. The CDR3 is 15 residues long. For the CDR3, the DNA is TGTGCCAGCAGTGTCTCGGGAACCTTCTACAATGAGCAGTTCTTC. Its translation is CASSVSGTFYNEQFF.

There are a few counts of this clonotype. The CDR3 loop is CASSQEVRLAGYNEQFF. The CDR3 DNA reads as TGTGCCAGCAGCCAAGAGGTCAGACTAGCGGGATACAATGAGCAGTTCTTC. The gene calls are TRBV3-1 and TRBJ2-1; TRBD2 matches at 11 bases. The ends lost 0 bases at V and 4 bases at J; junction bases unmatched: 5. The CDR3 is made up of 17 amino acids. CDR1 and CDR2 from the germline V gene are LGHDT and YNNKEL (reference sequence).

This clonotype was observed a single time. The V gene is TRBV11-2, the J gene TRBJ2-1; D not resolved. Between the trimmed V and J ends, which lost 1 base and 8 bases, there was a span of 9 bases. This CDR3 region has 13 residues. Per the germline V gene, CDR1 is SGHAT and CDR2 is FQNNGV. CDR3 DNA: TGTGCCAGCAGCTTAGGGCTCCTCTATGAGCAGTTCTTC. This encodes CASSLGLLYEQFF. Full variable domain (rest looked up from reference TRBV11-2 and TRBJ2-1): EAGVAQSPRYKIIEKRQSVAFWCNPISGHATLYWYQQILGQGPKLLIQFQNNGVVDDSQLPKDRFSAERLKGVDSTLKIQPAKLEDSAVYLCASSLGLLYEQFFGPGTRLTVL.

The chain joins TRBV12-3 or TRBV12-4 to TRBJ2-3; D is undetermined. This CDR3 is 15 amino acids long. The V and J ends lost 1 base and 1 base respectively, with 9 bases between them. The CDR3 loop is CASSLGRQGTDTQYF. In DNA form, the CDR3 reads TGTGCCAGCAGTTTAGGACGCCAGGGCACAGATACGCAGTATTTT.